This TCR beta chain was found in a study of blood T cell repertoires in COVID-19. On the study more broadly: In each case, the material was cDNA or gDNA derived from T cells, B-cell-depleted T cells, or PBMCs.

This CDR3 is built from 14 residues. Germline CDR1 and CDR2: MNHEY and SVGAGI. Trimming shortened V by 7 bases and J by 3 bases, and 10 bases separated the two germline ends. In the original workflow: Amplifying reference gene primers gave estimates of nucleated cell counts. TCRdb keeps only in-frame clones here, not all; method: immunoSEQ multiplex PCR. V and J calls and clone size are given by that table; D and trimming were obtained from the DNA. The top ten hold 5% to 7% of the sample, which has about 300,000 clones, more than 70% seen once. This chain links TRBV6-5 with TRBJ2-6, with D perhaps matching TRBD2 (5 bases). The receptor was isolated from a young man who had recovered from COVID-19. Sequencing input: peripheral blood. DNA of the CDR3: TGTGCCAGCATCGCGGGTGGTGGGGCCAACGTCCTGACTTTC. Its translation is CASIAGGGANVLTF.